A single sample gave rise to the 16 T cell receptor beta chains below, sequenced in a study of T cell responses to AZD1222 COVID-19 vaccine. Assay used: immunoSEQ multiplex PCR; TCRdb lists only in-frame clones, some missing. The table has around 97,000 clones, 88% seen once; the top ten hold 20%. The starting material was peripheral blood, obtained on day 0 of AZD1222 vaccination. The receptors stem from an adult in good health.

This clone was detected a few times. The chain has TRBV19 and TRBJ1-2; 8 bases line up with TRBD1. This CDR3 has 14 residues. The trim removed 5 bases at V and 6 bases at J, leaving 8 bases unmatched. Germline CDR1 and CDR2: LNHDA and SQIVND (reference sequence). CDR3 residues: CASSATGGTHGYTF. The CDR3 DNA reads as TGTGCCAGTAGTGCCACAGGGGGAACGCATGGCTACACCTTC.

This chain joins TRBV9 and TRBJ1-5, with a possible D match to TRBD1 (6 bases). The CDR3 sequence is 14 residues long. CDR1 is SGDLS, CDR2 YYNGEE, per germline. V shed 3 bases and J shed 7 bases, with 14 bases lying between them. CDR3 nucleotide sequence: TGTGCCAGCAGCGAAAGAGGGGGAGGACAGCCCCAGCATTTT. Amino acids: CASSERGGGQPQHF.

The chain's CDR3 is CASSAFPAVGYTF. Written as DNA, the CDR3 is TGTGCCAGCAGTGCCTTCCCGGCGGTGGGCTACACCTTC. The chain links TRBV25-1 to TRBJ1-2; D is unresolved. V shed 4 bases and J shed 8 bases, with 14 bases lying between them. The CDR3 is 13 amino acids. Germline V lookup: CDR1 MGHDK, CDR2 SYGVNS.

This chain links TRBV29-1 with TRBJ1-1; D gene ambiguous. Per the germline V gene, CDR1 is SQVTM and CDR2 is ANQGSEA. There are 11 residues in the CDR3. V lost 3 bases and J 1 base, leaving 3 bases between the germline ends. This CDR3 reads CSVEGNTEAFF. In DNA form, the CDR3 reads TGCAGCGTTGAGGGGAACACTGAAGCTTTCTTT.

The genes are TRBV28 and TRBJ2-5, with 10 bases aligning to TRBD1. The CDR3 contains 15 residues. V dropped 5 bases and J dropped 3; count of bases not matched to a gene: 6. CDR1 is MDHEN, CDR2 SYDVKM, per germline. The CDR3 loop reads CASSTSGQGEETQYF. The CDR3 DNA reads TGTGCCAGCAGTACCTCCGGACAGGGGGAAGAGACCCAGTACTTC.

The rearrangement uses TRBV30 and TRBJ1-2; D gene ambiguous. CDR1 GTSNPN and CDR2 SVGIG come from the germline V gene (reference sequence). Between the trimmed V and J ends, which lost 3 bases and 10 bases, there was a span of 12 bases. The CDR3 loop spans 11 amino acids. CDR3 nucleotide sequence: TGTGCCTGGAGCCTGACTCTCTCCTACACCTTC. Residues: CAWSLTLSYTF.

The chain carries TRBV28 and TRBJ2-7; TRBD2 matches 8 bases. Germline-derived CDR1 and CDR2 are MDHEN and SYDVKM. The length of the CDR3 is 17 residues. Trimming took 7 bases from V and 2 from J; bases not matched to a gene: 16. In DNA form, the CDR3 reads TGTGCCAGCACCCTCCGCCCGGGGGGGACCTCCCCCTACGAGCAGTACTTC. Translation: CASTLRPGGTSPYEQYF.

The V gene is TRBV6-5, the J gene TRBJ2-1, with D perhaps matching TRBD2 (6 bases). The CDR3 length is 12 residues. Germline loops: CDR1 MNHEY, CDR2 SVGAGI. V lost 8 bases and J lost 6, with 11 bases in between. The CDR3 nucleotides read TGTGCCAGCGGGGTTAGCGGCAATGAGCAGTTCTTC. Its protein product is CASGVSGNEQFF.

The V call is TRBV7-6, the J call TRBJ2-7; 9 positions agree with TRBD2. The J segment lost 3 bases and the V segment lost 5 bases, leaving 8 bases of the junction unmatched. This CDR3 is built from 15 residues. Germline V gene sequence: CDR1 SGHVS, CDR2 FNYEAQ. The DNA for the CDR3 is TGTGCCAGCAGCGAAACTAGCGGGCACTACTACGAGCAGTACTTC. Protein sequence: CASSETSGHYYEQYF. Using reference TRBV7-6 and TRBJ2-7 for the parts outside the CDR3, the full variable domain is GAGVSQSPRYKVTKRGQDVALRCDPISGHVSLYWYRQALGQGPEFLTYFNYEAQQDKSGLPNDRFSAERPEGSISTLTIQRTEQRDSAMYRCASSETSGHYYEQYFGPGTRLTVT.

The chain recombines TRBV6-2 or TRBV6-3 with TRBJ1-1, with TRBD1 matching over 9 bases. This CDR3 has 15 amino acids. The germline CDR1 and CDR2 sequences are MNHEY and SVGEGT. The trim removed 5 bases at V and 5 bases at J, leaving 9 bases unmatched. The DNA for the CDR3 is TGTGCCAGCAGTACCCCTGGACAGGGGTTGACTGAAGCTTTCTTT. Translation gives CASSTPGQGLTEAFF.

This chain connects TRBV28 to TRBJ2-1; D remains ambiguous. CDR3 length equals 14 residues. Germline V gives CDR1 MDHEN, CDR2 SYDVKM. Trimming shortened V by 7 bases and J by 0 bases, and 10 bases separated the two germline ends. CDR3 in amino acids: CASNQLSSYNEQFF. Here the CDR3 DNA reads TGTGCCAGCAATCAATTAAGCTCCTACAATGAGCAGTTCTTC.

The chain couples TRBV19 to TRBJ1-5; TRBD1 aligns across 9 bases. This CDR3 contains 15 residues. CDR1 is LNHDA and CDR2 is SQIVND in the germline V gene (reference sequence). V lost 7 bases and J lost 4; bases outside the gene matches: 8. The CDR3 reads CASIGVQGANQPQHF. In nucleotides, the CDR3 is TGTGCCAGTATAGGGGTACAGGGGGCAAATCAGCCCCAGCATTTT.

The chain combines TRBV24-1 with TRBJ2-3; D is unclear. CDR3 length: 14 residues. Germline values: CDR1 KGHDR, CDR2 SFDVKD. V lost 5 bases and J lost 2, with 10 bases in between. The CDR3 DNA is TGTGCCACCAGTGCGAATATAGCCACAGATACGCAGTATTTT. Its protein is CATSANIATDTQYF.

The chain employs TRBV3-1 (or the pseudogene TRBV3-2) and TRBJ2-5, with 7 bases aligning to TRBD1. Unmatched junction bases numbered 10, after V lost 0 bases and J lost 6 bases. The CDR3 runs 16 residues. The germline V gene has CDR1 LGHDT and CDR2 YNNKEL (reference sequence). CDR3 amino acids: CASSQDSRQGVKTQYF. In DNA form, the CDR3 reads TGTGCCAGCAGCCAAGATTCCCGACAGGGTGTGAAGACCCAGTACTTC.

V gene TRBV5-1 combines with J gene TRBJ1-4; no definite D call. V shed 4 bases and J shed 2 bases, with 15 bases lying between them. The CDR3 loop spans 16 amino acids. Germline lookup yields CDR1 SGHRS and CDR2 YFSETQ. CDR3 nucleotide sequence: TGCGCCAGCAGCCCCCCCCGGGGAGCGACTAATGAAAAACTGTTTTTT. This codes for CASSPPRGATNEKLFF.

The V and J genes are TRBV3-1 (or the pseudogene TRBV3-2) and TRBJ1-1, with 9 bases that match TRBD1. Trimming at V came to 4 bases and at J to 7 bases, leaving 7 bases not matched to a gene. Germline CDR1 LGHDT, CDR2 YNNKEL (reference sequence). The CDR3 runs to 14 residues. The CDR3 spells CASSLLGGQGEAFF. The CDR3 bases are TGTGCCAGCAGCCTCCTAGGGGGACAGGGTGAAGCTTTCTTT.